The clone carrying this T cell receptor beta chain was counted only a few times. Its antigen is not identified. The junction differs from germline at one of its ends, possibly a read error. Germline CDR1 and CDR2: DFQATT and SNEGSKA (reference sequence). This CDR3 has 15 residues. This sample was included in a study of tumor-infiltrating lymphocytes in primary liver carcinoma. Starting from roughly 0.5 ug of total RNA, TCR beta cDNA was produced with a primer in the constant region. Generation of the TCR beta libraries relied on three nested multiplex PCR rounds using slightly modified ARM-PCR. Two initial PCR rounds of around 10 cycles each paired TRBV1-TRBV30 forward primers with a C-beta reverse primer. TCRdb re-called the multiplex PCR reads with MiXCR, one entry per CDR3 protein. The data show roughly 120,000 distinct CDR3 sequences, roughly 69% seen once. RNA and DNA were co-extracted from around 18-30 mg of unsorted bulk tissue.

Study-wide results and limits: Less overlap was seen in tumor-adjacent and tumor-blood pairs than in tumor region pairs.

This TCR was sampled from an older woman with primary liver carcinoma and hepatitis B virus infection. This chain uses TRBV20-1 with TRBJ2-7, with 12 bases lining up with TRBD1. The material sequenced was liver tumor tissue from sampling region 1. Regarding subset: tumor region T1, superior pole. The CDR3: CNASNRGTGGNEQYF. DNA for the CDR3: TGCAATGCTAGTAATCGCGGGACAGGGGGCAACGAGCAGTACTTC.